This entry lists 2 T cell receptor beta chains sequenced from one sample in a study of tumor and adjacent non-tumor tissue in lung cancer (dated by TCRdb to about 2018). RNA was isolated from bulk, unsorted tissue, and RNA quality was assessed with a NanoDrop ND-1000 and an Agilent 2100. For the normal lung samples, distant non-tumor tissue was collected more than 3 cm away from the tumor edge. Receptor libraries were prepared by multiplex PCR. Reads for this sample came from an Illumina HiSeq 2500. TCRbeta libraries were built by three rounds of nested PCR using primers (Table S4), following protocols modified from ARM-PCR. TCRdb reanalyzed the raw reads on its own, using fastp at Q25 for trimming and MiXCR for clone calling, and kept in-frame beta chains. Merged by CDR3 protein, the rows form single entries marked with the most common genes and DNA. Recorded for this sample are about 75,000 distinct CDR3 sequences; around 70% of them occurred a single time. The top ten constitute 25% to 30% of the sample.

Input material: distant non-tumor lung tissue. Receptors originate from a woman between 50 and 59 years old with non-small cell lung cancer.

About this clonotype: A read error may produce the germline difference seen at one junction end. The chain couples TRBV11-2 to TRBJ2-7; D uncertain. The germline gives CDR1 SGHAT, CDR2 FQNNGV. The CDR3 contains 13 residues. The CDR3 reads CASSLAAGYEYYF. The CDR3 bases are TGTGCCAGCAGCTTAGCGGCTGGGTACGAGTACTATTTC. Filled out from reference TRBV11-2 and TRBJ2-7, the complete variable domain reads EAGVAQSPRYKIIEKRQSVAFWCNPISGHATLYWYQQILGQGPKLLIQFQNNGVVDDSQLPKDRFSAERLKGVDSTLKIQPAKLEDSAVYLCASSLAAGYEYYFGPGTRLTVT.

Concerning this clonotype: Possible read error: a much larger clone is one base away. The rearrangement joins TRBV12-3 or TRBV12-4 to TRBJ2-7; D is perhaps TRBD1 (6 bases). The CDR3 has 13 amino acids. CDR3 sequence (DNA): TGTGCCAGCACCCTGGACAGTTCCTGCGAGCAGTACTTC. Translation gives CASTLDSSCEQYF.